The 29 T cell receptor beta chains listed next were all sequenced from one sample in a study of blood T cell repertoires in COVID-19. Sequenced by immunoSEQ multiplex PCR; TCRdb stores in-frame clones only, minus some. The sample lists 100,000 to 150,000 clones, roughly 80% seen once, with less than 15% in the top ten. The material sequenced was peripheral blood. The source is a woman aged 60-75 years with acute or convalescent COVID-19.

The chain couples TRBV27 to TRBJ1-6; TRBD1 aligns across 9 bases. This CDR3 has 13 amino acids. CDR1 MNHEY and CDR2 SMNVEV come from the germline V gene (reference sequence). CDR3 sequence: CGVSDRGSSPLHF. The CDR3 DNA reads TGTGGGGTCTCGGACAGGGGTAGTTCACCCCTCCACTTT.

The chain joins TRBV6-5 to TRBJ1-2, with 7 nucleotides matching TRBD1. Germline lookup yields CDR1 MNHEY and CDR2 SVGAGI. The CDR3 is made up of 14 amino acids. Trimming cost V 4 bases and J 8 bases; bases outside gene matches: 10. CDR3 protein: CASSSETGVQGYTF. CDR3 DNA: TGTGCCAGCAGTTCCGAAACAGGGGTTCAAGGCTACACCTTC.

This clone has only one observation. The CDR3 sequence is CASSLVNPLPGNYEQYF. The CDR3 nucleotides are TGTGCCAGCAGCTTAGTAAACCCTCTACCAGGGAATTACGAGCAGTACTTC. This chain joins TRBV7-9 and TRBJ2-7; tentatively, D is TRBD1 (5 bases). The V and J ends lost 1 base and 4 bases respectively, with 20 bases between them. The CDR3 covers 17 residues. CDR1 SEHNR and CDR2 FQNEAQ come from the germline V gene (reference sequence).

The V gene is TRBV5-4, the J gene TRBJ2-5; tentatively, D is TRBD2 (6 bases). Germline values: CDR1 SGHNT, CDR2 YYREEE (reference sequence). Deletions cut 0 bases from V and 1 base from J, with 13 bases between. The CDR3 spans 16 residues. The CDR3 spells CASSLGGRGFQETQYF. The CDR3 nucleotides are TGTGCCAGCAGCTTGGGAGGGCGGGGCTTCCAAGAGACCCAGTACTTC.

Remarks on this clone: This CDR3 is also generated by other DNA sequences in the sample. V usage is TRBV30 and J usage is TRBJ1-4; D is unclear. There are 15 residues in the CDR3. Trimming left V 2 bases short and J 3 bases short, with 13 bases between. In germline, CDR1 is GTSNPN, CDR2 SVGIG (reference sequence). CDR3 nucleotide sequence: TGTGCCTGGAGTAATCGGGGTGGGGCTAATGAAAAACTGTTTTTT. Residues: CAWSNRGGANEKLFF.

The chain has TRBV13 and TRBJ2-7; possible D gene TRBD2, 7 bases. V was cut by 7 bases and J by 2 bases, with 15 bases left in between. The CDR3 is made up of 14 amino acids. Per the germline V gene, CDR1 is PRHDT and CDR2 is FYEKMQ (reference sequence). CDR3 amino acids: CASTTRGGAYEQYV. CDR3 in DNA: TGTGCCAGCACCACGAGGGGGGGGGCCTACGAGCAGTACGTC.

V gene TRBV27 combines with J gene TRBJ2-3; 9 nucleotides agree with TRBD1. This CDR3 region has 15 residues. The V gene end was trimmed by 6 bases and the J gene end by 3 bases; junction bases not matched to a gene: 7. The germline CDR1 and CDR2 sequences are MNHEY and SMNVEV (reference sequence). CDR3 sequence (DNA): TGTGCCAGCAGGTCACTCGGACAGGGGACAGATACGCAGTATTTT. The encoded protein is CASRSLGQGTDTQYF.

This clone was counted only a few times. CDR3 DNA: TGTGCCAGCAGCTTGGGCGGGTCGAACACTGAAGCTTTCTTT. Translation gives CASSLGGSNTEAFF. This chain uses TRBV7-2 with TRBJ1-1, with D uncertain. Trimming removed 3 bases at V and 1 base at J, with 9 bases between. Germline V gene sequence: CDR1 SGHTA, CDR2 FQGNSA. This CDR3 is 14 amino acids long.

The V call is TRBV5-1, the J call TRBJ1-2, with D maybe TRBD1 (5 bases). The CDR3 contains 15 residues. Between the trimmed V and J ends, which lost 7 bases and 1 base, there was a span of 17 bases. Germline CDR1 and CDR2: SGHRS and YFSETQ. The CDR3 protein is CASAETVGFNYGYTF. The CDR3 DNA reads TGCGCCAGCGCCGAGACAGTGGGATTTAACTATGGCTACACCTTC.

V is TRBV2 and J is TRBJ1-2, with 7 bases aligning to TRBD1. V lost 11 bases, J lost 9 bases, and 15 bases stayed unmatched. Germline loops: CDR1 SNHLY, CDR2 FYNNEI. CDR3 length: 13 amino acids. DNA for the CDR3: TGTGCCTCGTCGGAGACAGGGATGATTCGCTACACCTTC. Translation gives CASSETGMIRYTF.

This chain uses TRBV5-1 with TRBJ1-5; 7 bases agree with TRBD1. Per germline, CDR1 SGHRS and CDR2 YFSETQ. Trimming removed 2 bases from V and 4 bases from J; junction bases left unmatched: 6. The CDR3 extends over 15 amino acids. CDR3 in amino acids: CASSFTGEKNQPQHF. DNA of the CDR3: TGCGCCAGCAGCTTCACAGGGGAAAAGAATCAGCCCCAGCATTTT.

The chain has TRBV28 and TRBJ1-1, with D perhaps matching TRBD1 (6 bases). The length of the CDR3 is 15 residues. Germline CDR1 is MDHEN and CDR2 is SYDVKM. Trimming pared 4 bases from V and 6 bases from J, leaving 18 bases between. The CDR3 DNA reads TGTGCCAGCAGTTGGGGCACCCGGGGGGCGTCTGAAGCTTTCTTT. This sequence encodes CASSWGTRGASEAFF. Looking up the rest from reference TRBV28 and TRBJ1-1 gives the full variable domain: DVKVTQSSRYLVKRTGEKVFLECVQDMDHENMFWYRQDPGLGLRLIYFSYDVKMKEKGDIPEGYSVSREKKERFSLILESASTNQTSMYLCASSWGTRGASEAFFGQGTRLTVV.

This clone was recorded once. This chain connects TRBV19 to TRBJ1-2; 8 bases align to TRBD1. The V segment lost 3 bases and the J segment 2 bases; nucleotides outside the gene matches: 5. CDR1 LNHDA and CDR2 SQIVND come from the germline V gene (reference sequence). This CDR3 has 15 residues. The CDR3: CASSIGQGWNYGYTF. The CDR3 bases are TGTGCCAGTAGTATCGGACAGGGCTGGAACTATGGCTACACCTTC.

The CDR3 loop is CASSLRGGGNEQFF. The CDR3, as DNA: TGTGCCAGCAGCTTAAGGGGGGGAGGTAATGAGCAGTTCTTC. This sequence joins TRBV7-3 and TRBJ2-1; 7 bases fit TRBD2. Germline lookup yields CDR1 SGHTA and CDR2 FQGTGA. The V gene end was trimmed by 1 base and the J gene end by 7 bases; junction bases not matched to a gene: 4. The CDR3 contains 14 residues.

This rearrangement joins TRBV11-2 to TRBJ1-5; D gene ambiguous. V shed 5 bases and J shed 6 bases, with 11 bases lying between them. Germline V gene sequence: CDR1 SGHAT, CDR2 FQNNGV. The CDR3 totals 13 residues. The CDR3 DNA is TGTGCCAGCAGCCTGGAGGCGGGTCAGCCCCAGCATTTT. Residues: CASSLEAGQPQHF. The full variable domain, completed using reference TRBV11-2 and TRBJ1-5, is EAGVAQSPRYKIIEKRQSVAFWCNPISGHATLYWYQQILGQGPKLLIQFQNNGVVDDSQLPKDRFSAERLKGVDSTLKIQPAKLEDSAVYLCASSLEAGQPQHFGDGTRLSIL.

This chain connects TRBV6-5 to TRBJ2-3; 7 positions match TRBD1. V gave up 5 bases and J gave up 2 bases; unmatched junction bases: 7. The CDR3 is made up of 15 amino acids. Germline CDR1 and CDR2: MNHEY and SVGAGI. CDR3 in DNA: TGTGCCAGCAGTCCAGGGGGAAGGATCACAGATACGCAGTATTTT. Protein sequence: CASSPGGRITDTQYF.

The count of this clone is one. The V call is TRBV12-3 or TRBV12-4, the J call TRBJ1-2, with D uncertain. The CDR3 length is 11 residues. The V end was cut by 7 bases, the J end by 4 bases, with 7 bases between. CDR3 DNA: TGTGCCAGCACCCCTAGCTATGGCTACACCTTC. The encoded protein is CASTPSYGYTF.

The V call is TRBV2, the J call TRBJ1-2; TRBD1 agrees at 11 bases. CDR1 is SNHLY, CDR2 FYNNEI, per germline. V was pared by 10 bases and J by 6 bases, with 10 bases of the junction left unmatched. The CDR3 length is 14 residues. In nucleotides, the CDR3 is TGTGCCACCCAGGGAGGGACAGGGGGGAATGGCTACACCTTC. Translation: CATQGGTGGNGYTF.

This rearrangement joins TRBV19 to TRBJ2-1, with D maybe TRBD1 (5 bases). Germline lookup yields CDR1 LNHDA and CDR2 SQIVND (reference sequence). V dropped 10 bases and J dropped 3 bases, with 13 bases sitting between them. The CDR3 totals 13 residues. The CDR3 DNA is TGTGCCACCCAGGGTATTATCTACAATGAGCAGTTCTTC. Its protein is CATQGIIYNEQFF.

CDR3 in DNA: TGTGCCAGCAGGCGGATAGGGGGGAACACTGAAGCTTTCTTT. Translated, it gives CASRRIGGNTEAFF. The chain links TRBV6-5 to TRBJ1-1; weak D call: TRBD1 (6 bases). Looked up from germline, CDR1 is MNHEY and CDR2 is SVGAGI. The length of the CDR3 is 14 residues. V lost 6 bases to trimming and J lost 1 base, with 12 bases between them.

In DNA, the CDR3 is TGTGCCAGCAGCTTAGGGACTAGCGGGGGTAAGGAGCAGTTCTTC. Its protein is CASSLGTSGGKEQFF. The J gene is TRBJ2-1, the V gene TRBV7-8; 13 nucleotides line up with TRBD2. V lost 1 base to trimming and J lost 10 bases; unmatched junction nucleotides: 4. Looked up from germline, CDR1 is SGHVS and CDR2 is FQNEAQ. There are 15 residues in the CDR3.

The chain links TRBV24-1 to TRBJ1-2; 7 positions match TRBD1. Germline values: CDR1 KGHDR, CDR2 SFDVKD. V lost 7 bases, J lost 2 bases, and 6 bases stayed unmatched. This CDR3 is built from 14 residues. The CDR3 spells CATSPRGRNYGYTF. The CDR3 region has the DNA TGTGCCACCAGCCCAAGGGGGCGAAACTATGGCTACACCTTC.

The chain has TRBV25-1 and TRBJ2-3; D remains unclear. Germline assignment: CDR1 MGHDK and CDR2 SYGVNS. The ends were cut back, 8 bases at V and 0 bases at J, with 9 bases in the middle. The CDR3 consists of 13 residues. This chain's CDR3 is CASLGISTDTQYF. The CDR3 DNA is TGTGCCAGCCTGGGCATTAGCACAGATACGCAGTATTTT.

The chain is built from TRBV29-1 and TRBJ1-5; TRBD1 is a possible D gene (5 bases). The CDR3 extends over 14 amino acids. Trimming took 5 bases from V and 4 from J, leaving 15 bases between them. Looked up from germline, CDR1 is SQVTM and CDR2 is ANQGSEA. The CDR3 sequence is CSVNSGGTNQPQHF. DNA of the CDR3: TGCAGCGTTAACTCGGGGGGGACTAATCAGCCCCAGCATTTT.

J is TRBJ1-4 and V is TRBV6-6, with 9 bases aligning to TRBD1. CDR1 and CDR2 (germline): MNHNY, SVGAGI (reference sequence). The CDR3 has 14 residues. Trimming took 4 bases from V and 7 from J; bases not matched to a gene: 4. The CDR3 bases are TGTGCCAGCAGTTCGGACAGGGGCAGTGAAAAACTGTTTTTT. It specifies CASSSDRGSEKLFF.

The CDR3 DNA reads TGTGCCTGGTGTCAGGGGGCTAATGAAAAACTGTTTTTT. It translates to CAWCQGANEKLFF. V gene TRBV30 combines with J gene TRBJ1-4, with 7 bases aligning to TRBD1. V trimming: 5 bases; J trimming: 3 bases; junction bases outside the gene matches: 3. This CDR3 has 13 residues. Germline V gives CDR1 GTSNPN, CDR2 SVGIG (reference sequence).

The chain uses TRBV7-9 and TRBJ2-7; possibly TRBD2 for D (6 bases). From germline, CDR1 is SEHNR and CDR2 FQNEAQ (reference sequence). V was shortened by 2 bases and J by 4 bases, with 15 bases between the two germline ends. The CDR3 runs 15 residues. The chain's CDR3 is CASSLRMGGIYEQYF. Here the CDR3 DNA reads TGTGCCAGCAGCTTAAGGATGGGAGGAATTTACGAGCAGTACTTC.

The chain uses TRBV5-1 and TRBJ2-5; D unresolved. Trimming removed 4 bases at V and 5 bases at J, with 18 bases between. Looked up from germline, CDR1 is SGHRS and CDR2 is YFSETQ. The CDR3 has 15 residues. Here the CDR3 reads CASSQTPTERETQYF. CDR3 nucleotides: TGCGCCAGCAGCCAGACACCCACCGAAAGGGAGACCCAGTACTTC.

The V gene is TRBV10-3, the J gene TRBJ2-7; possibly TRBD2 for D (5 bases). The CDR3 contains 13 residues. Germline lookup yields CDR1 ENHRY and CDR2 SYGVKD. Trimming took off 6 bases at V and 7 bases at J, with 16 bases between the two ends. The CDR3 sequence is CAIRPGIAREQYV. CDR3 nucleotide sequence: TGTGCCATCAGACCGGGGATTGCTAGGGAGCAGTACGTC.